One sample yielded the 6 T cell receptor beta chains listed below, sequenced in a study of blood T cell repertoires in COVID-19. TCRdb keeps only in-frame clones here, not all; method: immunoSEQ multiplex PCR. The sample contains roughly 130,000 clones, about 85% of which appear only once. Sequencing was carried out using peripheral blood. The receptors shown here come from a man between 65 and 85 years old with acute or convalescent COVID-19.

The chain employs TRBV5-6 and TRBJ1-1; D is unclear. Germline V gene sequence: CDR1 SGHDT, CDR2 YYEEEE. The CDR3 length is 15 residues. V lost 2 bases and J lost 0, with 11 bases in between. The CDR3: CASSFWAGMNTEAFF. The CDR3, as DNA: TGTGCCAGCAGCTTTTGGGCAGGAATGAACACTGAAGCTTTCTTT. The whole variable domain, filled in from reference TRBV5-6 and TRBJ1-1, reads DAGVTQSPTHLIKTRGQQVTLRCSPKSGHDTVSWYQQALGQGPQFIFQYYEEEERQRGNFPDRFSGHQFPNYSSELNVNALLLGDSALYLCASSFWAGMNTEAFFGQGTRLTVV.

The genes are TRBV3-1 (or the pseudogene TRBV3-2) and TRBJ1-2, with D hard to call. The CDR3 has 13 residues. V dropped 3 bases and J dropped 1 base, with 6 bases sitting between them. Germline CDR1 LGHDT, CDR2 YNNKEL (reference sequence). In nucleotides, the CDR3 is TGTGCCAGCAGCCAGCGGTTTAACTATGGCTACACCTTC. Protein product: CASSQRFNYGYTF.

Only a few counts were recorded for this clone. The chain recombines TRBV7-2 with TRBJ2-7, with 10 bases identical to TRBD2. The CDR3 is made up of 15 amino acids. The germline gives CDR1 SGHTA, CDR2 FQGNSA. V was clipped by 2 bases and J by 5 bases; unmatched bases: 6. CDR3 protein: CASSLQRGGLHEQYF. Written as DNA, the CDR3 is TGTGCCAGCAGCTTACAGCGGGGGGGACTCCACGAGCAGTACTTC.

A single count supports this clone. The chain has TRBV12-3 or TRBV12-4 and TRBJ1-2; D is ambiguous. CDR3 length equals 13 residues. V was cut by 5 bases and J by 7 bases, with 14 bases left in between. The CDR3 coding sequence is TGTGCCAGCAGTGGGGTGAGGGTTGGTGGCTACACCTTC. This encodes CASSGVRVGGYTF.

The chain combines TRBV6-5 with TRBJ2-2; the D gene is possibly TRBD1 (6 bases). The V end lost 7 bases, the J end lost 1 base, and 10 bases lay between the germline ends. Germline V lookup: CDR1 MNHEY, CDR2 SVGAGI. The CDR3 loop spans 14 amino acids. Here the CDR3 reads CASKLGQNTGELFF. The CDR3 nucleotides read TGTGCCAGCAAGTTGGGACAGAACACCGGGGAGCTGTTTTTT.

The V gene is TRBV4-1, the J gene TRBJ1-1; TRBD1 matches at 11 bases. Losses at the gene ends were 6 bases for V and 6 bases for J; bases not matched to a gene: 6. This CDR3 is 14 amino acids long. Germline V gives CDR1 MGHRA, CDR2 YSYEKL. The CDR3 sequence: CASSRDRGIPEAFF. The DNA of the CDR3 is TGCGCCAGCAGTCGGGACAGGGGGATCCCTGAAGCTTTCTTT.